These T cell receptor beta chains were read from a single sample in a study of graft-versus-host responses after intestinal transplantation. Assay: immunoSEQ multiplex PCR; the TCRdb copy retains only in-frame clones and omits some. The table shows fewer than 90,000 clones, with approximately 94% occurring only once. These receptors' targets are unknown. The starting material was unstimulated CD4+ T cells sorted from spleen or lymph node cells, obtained before transplant. The receptor source for this set is a human donor who was the organ donor for an intestinal transplant. CDR3s include the opening cysteine and the closing phenylalanine or tryptophan. D genes are given only for firm matches.

V	J	D	CDR3	DNA
TRBV14	TRBJ1-5	TRBD1	CASSSGQGNQPQHF	TGTGCCAGCAGCTCAGGACAGGGCAATCAGCCCCAGCATTTT
TRBV5-1	TRBJ2-7	-	CASRFGGDSYEQYF	TGCGCCAGCAGGTTCGGCGGGGACTCCTACGAGCAGTACTTC
TRBV5-1	TRBJ2-3	TRBD2	CASSLVTSGDTDTQYF	TGCGCCAGCAGCTTGGTGACTAGCGGGGACACAGATACGCAGTATTTT
TRBV9	TRBJ1-6	-	CASSVAPNGNSPLHF	TGTGCCAGCAGCGTAGCTCCAAACGGTAATTCACCCCTCCACTTT
TRBV14	TRBJ2-3	-	CASSPAGITDTQYF	TGTGCCAGCAGCCCAGCAGGGATCACAGATACGCAGTATTTT
TRBV7-8	TRBJ1-5	TRBD1	CASSLDPGGKGNQPQHF	TGTGCCAGCAGCTTAGATCCAGGGGGCAAGGGCAATCAGCCCCAGCATTTT
TRBV29-1	TRBJ1-1	-	CSVERAGTEAFF	TGCAGCGTTGAACGGGCGGGGACTGAAGCTTTCTTT
TRBV10-1	TRBJ2-1	-	CASSDPGENEQFF	TGCGCCAGCAGTGACCCAGGGGAAAATGAGCAGTTCTTC
TRBV2	TRBJ1-2	TRBD1	CASVQTAWVPGQGAGTF	TGTGCCAGCGTCCAGACCGCCTGGGTGCCGGGACAGGGGGCCGGAACCTTC
TRBV5-1	TRBJ2-7	TRBD2	CASSLSGGAYEQYF	TGCGCCAGCAGCCTTAGCGGGGGGGCGTACGAGCAGTACTTC
TRBV5-5	TRBJ1-3	-	CASSFNGALDRFGDTIYF	TGTGCCAGCAGCTTCAACGGGGCCTTAGACAGGTTCGGTGACACCATATATTTT
TRBV4-2	TRBJ1-2	-	CASSQVVGTTKGYGYTF	TGTGCCAGCAGCCAAGTCGTCGGGACAACGAAGGGCTATGGCTACACCTTC
TRBV6-1	TRBJ2-7	TRBD2	CASRFAGGLSYEQYF	TGTGCCAGCAGATTTGCGGGGGGTCTCTCCTACGAGCAGTACTTC
TRBV25-1	TRBJ2-1	TRBD2	CASSAKRGDFYNEQFF	TGTGCCAGCAGTGCAAAGCGGGGGGACTTCTACAATGAGCAGTTCTTC
TRBV7-3	TRBJ2-2	-	CASSPARTANTGELFF	TGTGCCAGCAGCCCCGCCCGGACAGCGAACACCGGGGAGCTGTTTTTT
TRBV25-1	TRBJ1-2	-	CASSEPGTGDYGYTF	TGTGCCAGCAGTGAACCCGGGACGGGGGACTATGGCTACACCTTC
TRBV7-2	TRBJ2-7	TRBD1	CASSFDRGLFYEQYF	TGTGCCAGCAGCTTCGACAGGGGGCTTTTCTACGAGCAGTACTTC
TRBV28	TRBJ1-4	-	CASSPPTGYVVEKLFF	TGTGCCAGCAGTCCCCCCACGGGATATGTAGTAGAAAAACTGTTTTTT
TRBV6-1	TRBJ2-3	-	CASSETWGDTQYF	TGTGCCAGCAGTGAAACGTGGGGAGATACGCAGTATTTT
TRBV7-3	TRBJ2-2	-	CASSFPDLWSVTGELFF	TGTGCCAGCAGCTTCCCGGATCTCTGGTCGGTCACCGGGGAGCTGTTTTTT
TRBV5-1	TRBJ2-3	TRBD2	CASSFTASGGRTDTQYF	TGCGCCAGCAGCTTTACGGCTAGCGGGGGCCGCACAGATACGCAGTATTTT
TRBV6-6	TRBJ2-7	-	CASSKNREQYF	TGTGCCAGCAGTAAGAACAGGGAGCAGTACTTC
TRBV29-1	TRBJ2-5	-	CSVGVLRQQETQYF	TGCAGCGTTGGTGTATTAAGACAGCAAGAGACCCAGTACTTC
TRBV18	TRBJ1-2	-	CASSPQGIANYGYTF	TGTGCCAGCTCACCACAAGGCATCGCAAACTATGGCTACACCTTC